This record covers a single TCR beta chain. Some clones are missing from TCRdb's copy, which holds only in-frame ones; the method was immunoSEQ multiplex PCR. The sample has 60,000 to 80,000 clones; around nine tenths are singletons. These data originate in a study of technical replicates of blood from several donors. The source is a human donor in good health. Some clones in this sample may be carry-over from other donors' samples. Sequencing used PBMCs.

CDR3 amino acids: CASSPGTGEWNEQFF. The CDR3 DNA reads TGTGCCAGCAGTCCGGGGACAGGGGAATGGAATGAGCAGTTCTTC. V is TRBV6-4 and J is TRBJ2-1, with 10 bases fitting TRBD1. In germline, CDR1 is MRHNA, CDR2 SNTAGT. V lost 5 bases, J lost 7 bases, and 8 bases stayed unmatched. The CDR3 contains 15 residues.